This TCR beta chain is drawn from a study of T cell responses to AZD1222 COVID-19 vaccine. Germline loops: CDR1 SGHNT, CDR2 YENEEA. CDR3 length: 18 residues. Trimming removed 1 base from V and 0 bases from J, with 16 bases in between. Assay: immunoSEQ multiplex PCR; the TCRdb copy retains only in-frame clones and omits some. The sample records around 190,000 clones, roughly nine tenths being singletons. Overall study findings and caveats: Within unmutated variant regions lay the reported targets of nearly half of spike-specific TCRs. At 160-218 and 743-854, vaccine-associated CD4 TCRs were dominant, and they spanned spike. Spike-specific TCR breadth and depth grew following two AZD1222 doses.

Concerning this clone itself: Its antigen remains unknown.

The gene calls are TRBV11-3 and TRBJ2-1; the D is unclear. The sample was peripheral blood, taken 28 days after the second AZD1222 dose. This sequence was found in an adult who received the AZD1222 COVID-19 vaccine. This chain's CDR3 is CASSLGANGDSSYNEQFF. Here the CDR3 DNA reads TGTGCCAGCAGCTTAGGGGCCAATGGCGATAGCTCCTACAATGAGCAGTTCTTC.